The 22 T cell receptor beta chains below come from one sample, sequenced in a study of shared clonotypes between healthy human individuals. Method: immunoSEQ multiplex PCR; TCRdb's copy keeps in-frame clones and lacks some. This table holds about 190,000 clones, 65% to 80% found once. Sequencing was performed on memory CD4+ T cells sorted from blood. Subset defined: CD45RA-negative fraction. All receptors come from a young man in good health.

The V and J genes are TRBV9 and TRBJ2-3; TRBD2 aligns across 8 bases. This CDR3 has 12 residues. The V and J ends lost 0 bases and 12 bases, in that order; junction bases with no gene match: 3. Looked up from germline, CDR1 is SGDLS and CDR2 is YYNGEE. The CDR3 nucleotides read TGTGCCAGCAGCGTAGCGGGAGGGCCTCAGTATTTT. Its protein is CASSVAGGPQYF.

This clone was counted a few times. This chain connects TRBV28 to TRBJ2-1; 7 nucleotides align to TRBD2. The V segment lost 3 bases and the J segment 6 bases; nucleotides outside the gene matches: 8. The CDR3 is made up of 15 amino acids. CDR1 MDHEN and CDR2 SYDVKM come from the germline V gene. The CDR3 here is CASSFGAGETNEQFF. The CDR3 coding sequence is TGTGCCAGCAGTTTCGGCGCGGGAGAGACCAATGAGCAGTTCTTC. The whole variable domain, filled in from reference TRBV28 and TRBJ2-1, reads DVKVTQSSRYLVKRTGEKVFLECVQDMDHENMFWYRQDPGLGLRLIYFSYDVKMKEKGDIPEGYSVSREKKERFSLILESASTNQTSMYLCASSFGAGETNEQFFGPGTRLTVL.

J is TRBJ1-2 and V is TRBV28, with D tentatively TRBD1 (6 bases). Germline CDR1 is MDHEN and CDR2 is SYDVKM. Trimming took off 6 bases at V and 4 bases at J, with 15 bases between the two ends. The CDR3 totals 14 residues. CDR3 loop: CASSQQGTSYGYTF. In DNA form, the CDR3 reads TGTGCCAGCAGCCAACAGGGAACTTCCTATGGCTACACCTTC.

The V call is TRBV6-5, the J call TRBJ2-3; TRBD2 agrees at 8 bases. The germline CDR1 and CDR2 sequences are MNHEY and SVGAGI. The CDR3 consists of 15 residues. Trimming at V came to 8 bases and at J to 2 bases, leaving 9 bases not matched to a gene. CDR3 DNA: TGTGCCAGCGCATTAATTAGCGGGATCACAGATACGCAGTATTTT. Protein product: CASALISGITDTQYF.

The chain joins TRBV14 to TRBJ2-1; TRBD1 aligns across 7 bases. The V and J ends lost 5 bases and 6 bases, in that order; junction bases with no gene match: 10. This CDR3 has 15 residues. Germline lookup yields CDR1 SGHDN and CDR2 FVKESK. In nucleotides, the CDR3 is TGTGCCAGCAGCAAGACGGGACAGATAACCAATGAGCAGTTCTTC. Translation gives CASSKTGQITNEQFF.

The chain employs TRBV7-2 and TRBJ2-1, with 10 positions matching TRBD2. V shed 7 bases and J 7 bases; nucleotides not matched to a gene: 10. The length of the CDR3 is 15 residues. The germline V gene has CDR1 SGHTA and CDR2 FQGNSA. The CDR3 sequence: CASTLLAGAFNEQFF. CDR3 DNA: TGTGCCAGCACCTTGCTAGCGGGAGCGTTTAATGAGCAGTTCTTC.

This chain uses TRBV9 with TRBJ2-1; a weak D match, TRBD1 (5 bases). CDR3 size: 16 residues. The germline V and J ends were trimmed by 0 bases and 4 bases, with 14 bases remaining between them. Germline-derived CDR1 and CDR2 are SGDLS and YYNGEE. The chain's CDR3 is CASSVAKGQGYNEQFF. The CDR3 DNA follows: TGTGCCAGCAGCGTAGCTAAAGGGCAGGGATACAATGAGCAGTTCTTC.

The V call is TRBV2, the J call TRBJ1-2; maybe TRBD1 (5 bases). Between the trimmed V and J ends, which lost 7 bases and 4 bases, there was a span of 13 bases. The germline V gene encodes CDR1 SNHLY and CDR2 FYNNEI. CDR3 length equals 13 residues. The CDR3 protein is CASTGGDIYGYTF. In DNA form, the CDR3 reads TGTGCCAGCACTGGAGGGGATATCTATGGCTACACCTTC.

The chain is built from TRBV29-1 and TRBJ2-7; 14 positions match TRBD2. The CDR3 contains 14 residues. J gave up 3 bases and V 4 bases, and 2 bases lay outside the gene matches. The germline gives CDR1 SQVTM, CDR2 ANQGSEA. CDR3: CSVGGTSGSYEQYF. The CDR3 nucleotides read TGCAGCGTTGGAGGGACTAGCGGGAGCTACGAGCAGTACTTC.

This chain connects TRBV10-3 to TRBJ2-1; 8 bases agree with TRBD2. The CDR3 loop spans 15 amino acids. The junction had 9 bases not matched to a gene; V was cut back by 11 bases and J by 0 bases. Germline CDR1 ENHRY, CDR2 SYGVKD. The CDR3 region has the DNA TGTGCCTCCGCCCAGACTAGCGACTCCTACAATGAGCAGTTCTTC. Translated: CASAQTSDSYNEQFF.

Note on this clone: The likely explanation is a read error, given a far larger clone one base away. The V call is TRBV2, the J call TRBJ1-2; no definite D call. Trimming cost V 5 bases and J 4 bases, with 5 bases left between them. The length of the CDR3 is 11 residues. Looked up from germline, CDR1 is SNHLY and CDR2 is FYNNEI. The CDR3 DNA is TGTGCCAGCAGTCCCGGCTATGGCTACACCTTC. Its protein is CASSPGYGYTF.

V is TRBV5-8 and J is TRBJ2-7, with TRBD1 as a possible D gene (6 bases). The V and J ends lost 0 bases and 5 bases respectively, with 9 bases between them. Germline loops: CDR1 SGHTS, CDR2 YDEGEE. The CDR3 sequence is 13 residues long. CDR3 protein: CASSLAGADEQYF. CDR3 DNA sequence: TGTGCCAGCAGCTTGGCAGGGGCAGACGAGCAGTACTTC.

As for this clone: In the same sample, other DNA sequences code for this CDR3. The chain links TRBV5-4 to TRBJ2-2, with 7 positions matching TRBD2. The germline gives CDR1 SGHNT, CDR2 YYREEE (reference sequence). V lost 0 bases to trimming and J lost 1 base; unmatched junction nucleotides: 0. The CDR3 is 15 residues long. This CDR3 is CASSLGTRNTGELFF. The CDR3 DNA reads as TGTGCCAGCAGCTTGGGGACTAGGAACACCGGGGAGCTGTTTTTT.

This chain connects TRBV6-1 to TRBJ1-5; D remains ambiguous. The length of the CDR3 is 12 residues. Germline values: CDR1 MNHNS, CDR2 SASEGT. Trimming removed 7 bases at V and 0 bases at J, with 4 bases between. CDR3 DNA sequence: TGTGCCAGCAAATATAGCAATCAGCCCCAGCATTTT. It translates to CASKYSNQPQHF.

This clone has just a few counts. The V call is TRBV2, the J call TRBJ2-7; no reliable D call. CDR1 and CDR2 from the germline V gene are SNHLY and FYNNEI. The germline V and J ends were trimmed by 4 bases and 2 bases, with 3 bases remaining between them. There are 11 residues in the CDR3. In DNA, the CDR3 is TGTGCCAGCAGTGGGGCCTACGAGCAGTACTTC. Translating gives CASSGAYEQYF.

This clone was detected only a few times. The CDR3 DNA reads as TGTGCCAGCAGGGGCCAAAATGAAAAACTGTTTTTT. It translates to CASRGQNEKLFF. This chain links TRBV2 with TRBJ1-4; no clear D gene. Germline V gene lookup returns CDR1 SNHLY and CDR2 FYNNEI. V was cut by 6 bases and J by 5 bases, with 7 bases left in between. The CDR3 sequence is 12 residues long. Filled out from reference TRBV2 and TRBJ1-4, the complete variable domain reads EPEVTQTPSHQVTQMGQEVILRCVPISNHLYFYWYRQILGQKVEFLVSFYNNEISEKSEIFDDQFSVERPDGSNFTLKIRSTKLEDSAMYFCASRGQNEKLFFGSGTQLSVL.

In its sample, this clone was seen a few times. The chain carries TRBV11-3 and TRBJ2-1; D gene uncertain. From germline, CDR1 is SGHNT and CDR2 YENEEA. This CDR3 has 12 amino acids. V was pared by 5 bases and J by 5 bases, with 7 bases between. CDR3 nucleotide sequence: TGTGCCAGCAGCCAGGACCACAATGAGCAGTTCTTC. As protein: CASSQDHNEQFF.

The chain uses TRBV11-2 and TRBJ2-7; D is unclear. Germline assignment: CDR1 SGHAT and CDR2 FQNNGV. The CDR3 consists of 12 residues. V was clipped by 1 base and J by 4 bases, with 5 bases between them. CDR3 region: CASSLGIYEQYF. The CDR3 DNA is TGTGCCAGCAGCTTAGGCATATACGAGCAGTACTTC.

CDR3 nucleotide sequence: TGTGCCAGCAGCCCGGGACAGGGCCTCGGGTTACTGTTTTTT. It translates to CASSPGQGLGLLFF. V gene TRBV28 combines with J gene TRBJ1-4, with 9 bases matching TRBD1. This CDR3 is built from 14 residues. Germline loops: CDR1 MDHEN, CDR2 SYDVKM. J was trimmed by 13 bases and V by 6 bases; bases with no gene match: 12. Full variable domain (rest looked up from reference TRBV28 and TRBJ1-4): DVKVTQSSRYLVKRTGEKVFLECVQDMDHENMFWYRQDPGLGLRLIYFSYDVKMKEKGDIPEGYSVSREKKERFSLILESASTNQTSMYLCASSPGQGLGLLFFGSGTQLSVL.

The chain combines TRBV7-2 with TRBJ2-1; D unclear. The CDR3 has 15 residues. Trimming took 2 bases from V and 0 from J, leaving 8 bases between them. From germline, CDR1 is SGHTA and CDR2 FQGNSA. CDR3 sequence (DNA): TGTGCCAGCAGCTTACAGGAAAGCTCCTACAATGAGCAGTTCTTC. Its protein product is CASSLQESSYNEQFF.

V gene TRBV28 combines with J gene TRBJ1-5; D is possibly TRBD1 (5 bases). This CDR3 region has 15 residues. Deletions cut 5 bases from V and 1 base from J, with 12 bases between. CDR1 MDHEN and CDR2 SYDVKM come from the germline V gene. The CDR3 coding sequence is TGTGCCAGCAGTAGGGTGGGGGGGAGCAATCAGCCCCAGCATTTT. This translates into CASSRVGGSNQPQHF.

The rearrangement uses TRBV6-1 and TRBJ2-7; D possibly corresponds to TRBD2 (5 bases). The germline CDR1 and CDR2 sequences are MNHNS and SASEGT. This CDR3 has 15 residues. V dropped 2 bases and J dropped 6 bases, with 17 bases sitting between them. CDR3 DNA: TGTGCCAGCAGTGAACAAGTCTCCGGGGAGCGCGAGCAGTACTTC. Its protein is CASSEQVSGEREQYF.